One sample yielded the 32 T cell receptor beta chains listed below, sequenced in a study of beta chain features in type 1 diabetes. The study, taken as a whole, reports: Type 1 diabetes patients showed a moderate but significant shortening of TCRB CDR3s in all four CD4+ subsets.

Expressed TCRB transcripts were sequenced because the entire RNA isolate underwent reverse transcription. Some clones are missing from TCRdb's copy, which holds only in-frame ones; the method was immunoSEQ multiplex PCR. The sample has about 400,000 clones; around an eighth are singletons. These receptors' antigens are unknown. Sequences were obtained from naive CD4+ T cells from blood. The receptors shown here come from a woman younger than 30 with type 1 diabetes.

The chain has TRBV18 and TRBJ2-1; D is perhaps TRBD2 (6 bases). This CDR3 comprises 15 residues. The V gene's germline CDR1 is KGHSH and CDR2 LQKENI. The ends were cut back, 2 bases at V and 6 bases at J, with 14 bases in the middle. The CDR3 region is CASSPGGERGNEQFF. DNA of the CDR3: TGTGCCAGCTCACCAGGCGGGGAACGTGGCAATGAGCAGTTCTTC.

The genes are TRBV14 and TRBJ1-2; D ambiguous. The CDR3 consists of 13 residues. Germline loops: CDR1 SGHDN, CDR2 FVKESK. Trimming stripped 1 base from V and 7 bases from J, with 10 bases between. CDR3 nucleotide sequence: TGTGCCAGCAGCCAAGGGGCCTGGGTTGGCTACACCTTC. This gives the protein CASSQGAWVGYTF.

This clone came up a few times. V usage is TRBV9 and J usage is TRBJ1-4; D gene uncertain. The CDR3 runs to 17 residues. The V gene's germline CDR1 is SGDLS and CDR2 YYNGEE. Deletions cut 2 bases from V and 0 bases from J, with 14 bases between. The CDR3 is CASSVDGVSATNEKLFF. The CDR3 nucleotides are TGTGCCAGCAGCGTCGACGGAGTTTCTGCAACTAATGAAAAACTGTTTTTT.

The V and J genes are TRBV4-1 and TRBJ2-5; 7 bases line up with TRBD1. The CDR3 consists of 18 residues. With 3 bases clipped from V and 0 bases from J, the junction kept 13 bases outside the gene matches. CDR1 and CDR2 from the germline V gene are MGHRA and YSYEKL. The CDR3 reads CASSQSPTGTEYQETQYF. CDR3 coding DNA: TGCGCCAGCAGCCAGAGTCCCACCGGGACAGAGTACCAAGAGACCCAGTACTTC.

This clone has just a few counts. This chain joins TRBV11-2 and TRBJ2-7; D unresolved. V was shortened by 5 bases and J by 1 base, with 9 bases between the two germline ends. CDR3 length: 13 amino acids. Per the germline V gene, CDR1 is SGHAT and CDR2 is FQNNGV. The CDR3 protein is CASSLSESYEQYF. Written as DNA, the CDR3 is TGTGCCAGCAGCCTAAGCGAATCCTACGAGCAGTACTTC.

This chain links TRBV18 with TRBJ2-1, with 13 bases fitting TRBD2. The germline CDR1 and CDR2 sequences are KGHSH and LQKENI. The CDR3 consists of 16 residues. V lost 0 bases and J lost 13; bases outside the gene matches: 9. The CDR3 here is CASSPPLGTSGKPQFF. CDR3 nucleotides: TGTGCCAGCTCACCACCACTCGGGACTAGCGGGAAACCCCAGTTCTTC.

The chain is built from TRBV10-3 and TRBJ1-1; the D is unclear. The CDR3 runs to 17 residues. Germline V gene data show CDR1 as ENHRY and CDR2 as SYGVKD. V was trimmed by 0 bases and J by 0 bases, leaving 14 bases between them. The CDR3 DNA reads TGTGCCATCAGTGAGTCCCTCACGAGAGACATGAACACTGAAGCTTTCTTT. This encodes CAISESLTRDMNTEAFF.

The gene calls are TRBV15 and TRBJ1-5; D gene uncertain. The CDR3 length is 17 residues. V was shortened by 6 bases and J by 0 bases, with 18 bases between the two germline ends. Per the germline V gene, CDR1 is LNHNV and CDR2 is YYDKDF (reference sequence). The CDR3 nucleotides read TGTGCCACCAGTCCGAAATATGGGCAGGCTAGCAATCAGCCCCAGCATTTT. It codes for CATSPKYGQASNQPQHF.

This clone appeared a few times. This rearrangement joins TRBV10-3 to TRBJ2-5; D is perhaps TRBD2 (6 bases). The CDR3 runs to 14 residues. V lost 0 bases and J 3 bases, leaving 8 bases between the germline ends. Per the germline V gene, CDR1 is ENHRY and CDR2 is SYGVKD. CDR3 sequence (DNA): TGTGCCATCAGTGAGTCTTGGGGGGAAGAGACCCAGTACTTC. This codes for CAISESWGEETQYF.

This clone was seen only a few times. This chain connects TRBV28 to TRBJ2-3, with a tentative D call TRBD1 (5 bases). This CDR3 contains 14 residues. CDR1 is MDHEN and CDR2 is SYDVKM in the germline V gene. V lost 7 bases, J lost 0 bases, and 11 bases lay in between. The CDR3 DNA follows: TGTGCCAGCATTGAAGGGGTCAGCACAGATACGCAGTATTTT. It yields the protein CASIEGVSTDTQYF.

V usage is TRBV4-3 and J usage is TRBJ1-1; 8 bases agree with TRBD1. The CDR3 spans 15 residues. Germline V gene lookup returns CDR1 LGHNA and CDR2 YSLEER. J lost 11 bases, V lost 5 bases, and 16 bases had no gene match. The CDR3 nucleotides read TGCGCCAGCAGCTCGCAGGCTGGGACAGGTGGTGTTGCTTTCTTT. It codes for CASSSQAGTGGVAFF.

There are a few counts of this clone. The CDR3 spells CASSLHLQGSYTF. Written as DNA, the CDR3 is TGTGCCAGCAGCCTTCACCTACAGGGAAGCTACACCTTC. The V call is TRBV11-2, the J call TRBJ1-2; possibly TRBD1 for D (6 bases). This CDR3 has 13 amino acids. Germline CDR1 SGHAT, CDR2 FQNNGV. V lost 5 bases and J 9 bases, leaving 16 bases between the germline ends.

This clone was recorded a few times. V gene TRBV5-1 combines with J gene TRBJ2-1, with TRBD2 matching 8 bases. CDR3 length equals 15 residues. The V gene's germline CDR1 is SGHRS and CDR2 YFSETQ. J lost 1 base, V lost 6 bases, and 6 bases had no gene match. The CDR3: CASTQRGTSYNEQFF. The CDR3 DNA reads TGCGCCAGCACCCAGCGGGGGACTTCCTACAATGAGCAGTTCTTC.

A few counts support this clone. This chain links TRBV7-9 with TRBJ2-7; a weak D match, TRBD2 (6 bases). Germline-derived CDR1 and CDR2 are SEHNR and FQNEAQ (reference sequence). This CDR3 is 17 amino acids long. The V and J ends lost 0 bases and 3 bases respectively, with 18 bases between them. Written as DNA, the CDR3 is TGTGCCAGCAGCTTAGCCCTTGGGGGGAGTACCGTCTACGAGCAGTACTTC. Protein sequence: CASSLALGGSTVYEQYF.

This chain joins TRBV19 and TRBJ2-1, with 8 positions matching TRBD1. The CDR3 has 16 residues. Losses at the gene ends were 4 bases for V and 4 bases for J; bases not matched to a gene: 9. CDR1 LNHDA and CDR2 SQIVND come from the germline V gene (reference sequence). CDR3 sequence reads: CASSTADRGQYNEQFF. The CDR3 region has the DNA TGTGCCAGTAGTACTGCCGACAGGGGCCAGTACAATGAGCAGTTCTTC.

In this sample, this clone turned up a few times. This rearrangement joins TRBV13 to TRBJ1-1; weak D call: TRBD1 (6 bases). Germline CDR1 and CDR2: PRHDT and FYEKMQ (reference sequence). The germline V and J ends were trimmed by 7 bases and 0 bases, with 18 bases remaining between them. This CDR3 is built from 16 residues. The CDR3 sequence: CASNRQEWGMNTEAFF. In DNA form, the CDR3 reads TGTGCCAGCAACCGACAGGAGTGGGGAATGAACACTGAAGCTTTCTTT.

The chain recombines TRBV28 with TRBJ2-7; 7 bases match TRBD1. Per the germline V gene, CDR1 is MDHEN and CDR2 is SYDVKM. Trimming removed 8 bases from V and 3 bases from J; junction bases left unmatched: 7. The CDR3 sequence is 13 residues long. CDR3 coding DNA: TGTGCCAGCTCTCCGGGACAGCTCTACGAGCAGTACTTC. This translates into CASSPGQLYEQYF.

The chain uses TRBV6-5 and TRBJ2-4; D possibly corresponds to TRBD2 (6 bases). CDR1 is MNHEY, CDR2 SVGAGI, per germline. Trimming shortened V by 8 bases and J by 9 bases, and 20 bases separated the two germline ends. CDR3 length: 14 amino acids. The CDR3: CASSSRLGVAIQYF. The CDR3 bases are TGTGCCAGCTCCTCTCGACTAGGGGTCGCCATTCAGTACTTC.

The chain combines TRBV11-3 with TRBJ2-7, with 9 bases lining up with TRBD2. The J segment lost 4 bases and the V segment lost 8 bases, leaving 3 bases of the junction unmatched. This CDR3 region has 12 residues. From germline, CDR1 is SGHNT and CDR2 YENEEA. The CDR3 reads CASGLAGYEQYF. The CDR3 nucleotides read TGTGCCAGCGGGCTAGCGGGGTACGAGCAGTACTTC.

This clone came up a few times. V and J are TRBV4-1 and TRBJ2-3, with D possibly being TRBD2 (6 bases). V was cut by 0 bases and J by 1 base, with 23 bases left in between. This CDR3 has 20 residues. Germline values: CDR1 MGHRA, CDR2 YSYEKL. The CDR3 nucleotides are TGCGCCAGCAGCCAAGATGTCGGGACGACTAGTAGCCGTCGCACAGATACGCAGTATTTT. Its translation is CASSQDVGTTSSRRTDTQYF.

In the case of this clone: Other DNA sequences of this sample code for an identical CDR3. The CDR3, as DNA: TGTGCCTGGAACAGCGGTTCCTACGAGCAGTACTTC. As protein: CAWNSGSYEQYF. The J gene is TRBJ2-7, the V gene TRBV30, with D possibly matching TRBD2 (5 bases). The CDR3 contains 12 residues. V lost 4 bases to trimming and J lost 1 base, with 8 bases between them. CDR1 and CDR2 from the germline V gene are GTSNPN and SVGIG (reference sequence).

V and J are TRBV7-9 and TRBJ2-1; TRBD2 might be the D (5 bases). CDR3 length equals 12 residues. Trimming pared 3 bases from V and 9 bases from J, leaving 9 bases between. CDR1 and CDR2 (germline): SEHNR, FQNEAQ (reference sequence). The CDR3 spells CASSLSGSEQFF. DNA of the CDR3: TGTGCCAGCAGCTTGTCGGGAAGTGAGCAGTTCTTC.

DNA for the CDR3: TGTGCCAGCAGTTCTCGACTAGCCGTCGCTGCCTGGGAGCAGTACTTC. It specifies CASSSRLAVAAWEQYF. The chain carries TRBV28 and TRBJ2-7; TRBD2 matches 7 bases. This CDR3 has 16 residues. Germline V gives CDR1 MDHEN, CDR2 SYDVKM. Germline trimming cut 4 bases from V and 7 bases from J; bases unmatched to any gene: 16.

This clone showed up just a few times. This sequence joins TRBV18 and TRBJ2-5; D is possibly TRBD2 (5 bases). The CDR3 loop spans 13 amino acids. Trimming shortened V by 7 bases and J by 5 bases, and 14 bases separated the two germline ends. Germline CDR1 KGHSH, CDR2 LQKENI. CDR3 sequence: CASFSTRRETQYF. Here the CDR3 DNA reads TGTGCCAGCTTCTCAACTAGGCGGGAGACCCAGTACTTC.

V gene TRBV27 combines with J gene TRBJ2-2; the match to TRBD2 covers 9 bases. The CDR3 totals 16 residues. Per the germline V gene, CDR1 is MNHEY and CDR2 is SMNVEV (reference sequence). Trimming took 6 bases from V and 4 from J; bases not matched to a gene: 9. The CDR3 sequence is CASSPKGLASTGELFF. In DNA, the CDR3 is TGTGCCAGCAGCCCTAAAGGACTAGCGAGCACCGGGGAGCTGTTTTTT.

V gene TRBV27 combines with J gene TRBJ1-5; D is uncertain. The CDR3 length is 14 residues. Trimming removed 4 bases at V and 2 bases at J, with 9 bases between. Germline V gene data show CDR1 as MNHEY and CDR2 as SMNVEV (reference sequence). The CDR3 bases are TGTGCCAGCAGTTACCGGTTGGGCAATCAGCCCCAGCATTTT. Translation gives CASSYRLGNQPQHF.

This clone was found a few times. The rearrangement joins TRBV6-5 to TRBJ2-5, with TRBD2 matching over 7 bases. V was pared by 6 bases and J by 5 bases, with 12 bases of the junction left unmatched. The CDR3 contains 15 residues. The germline CDR1 and CDR2 sequences are MNHEY and SVGAGI. CDR3 residues: CASRPFGGSIETQYF. DNA for the CDR3: TGTGCCAGCAGGCCCTTTGGCGGGAGCATTGAGACCCAGTACTTC.

This clone appeared a few times. The CDR3 DNA reads TGTGCCAGCGGGCAGGGATCAAACATTCAGTACTTC. This codes for CASGQGSNIQYF. The genes are TRBV5-6 and TRBJ2-4; possible D gene TRBD1, 5 bases. The ends were cut back, 7 bases at V and 6 bases at J, with 11 bases in the middle. CDR1 is SGHDT, CDR2 YYEEEE, per germline. The CDR3 is 12 residues long. The entire variable domain, with the rest obtained from reference TRBV5-6 and TRBJ2-4, is as follows: DAGVTQSPTHLIKTRGQQVTLRCSPKSGHDTVSWYQQALGQGPQFIFQYYEEEERQRGNFPDRFSGHQFPNYSSELNVNALLLGDSALYLCASGQGSNIQYFGAGTRLSVL.

This clone was seen a few times. The chain links TRBV18 to TRBJ1-1, with D unclear. This CDR3 comprises 14 residues. Germline V gene data show CDR1 as KGHSH and CDR2 as LQKENI. Trimming cost V 3 bases and J 2 bases, with 10 bases left between them. The CDR3 coding sequence is TGTGCCAGCTCACCCTCAGTATTTAACACTGAAGCTTTCTTT. Its protein is CASSPSVFNTEAFF.

This clone showed up just a few times. V gene TRBV23-1 combines with J gene TRBJ1-5; D is unresolved. TRBV23-1 is sorted into the ORF group, with uncertain function. V was clipped by 0 bases and J by 5 bases, with 8 bases between them. The CDR3 length is 14 residues. The CDR3 bases are TGCGCCAGCAGTCAATCGGTCGGGGATCAGCCCCAGCATTTT. This translates into CASSQSVGDQPQHF.

The V call is TRBV6-4, the J call TRBJ2-4, with 8 bases identical to TRBD1. Germline values: CDR1 MRHNA, CDR2 SNTAGT. The CDR3 extends over 14 amino acids. After removal of 5 bases from V and 6 bases from J, the junction contained 6 bases not matched to a gene. In DNA form, the CDR3 reads TGTGCCAGCAGTCTCAGAGACAGGGGAAACATTCAGTACTTC. This translates into CASSLRDRGNIQYF.

For the CDR3, the DNA is TGTGCCAGCAGCTTAGGAGGAGCGGGAGGGCTGCACGAGCAGTACTTC. Amino acid sequence: CASSLGGAGGLHEQYF. The rearrangement uses TRBV7-9 and TRBJ2-7; the match to TRBD2 covers 10 bases. V lost 1 base to trimming and J lost 5 bases; unmatched junction nucleotides: 8. In germline, CDR1 is SEHNR, CDR2 FQNEAQ (reference sequence). The CDR3 extends over 16 amino acids. The full variable domain, its missing parts supplied by reference TRBV7-9 and TRBJ2-7, is DTGVSQNPRHKITKRGQNVTFRCDPISEHNRLYWYRQTLGQGPEFLTYFQNEAQLEKSRLLSDRFSAERPKGSFSTLEIQRTEQGDSAMYLCASSLGGAGGLHEQYFGPGTRLTVT.